Shown below are 7 T cell receptor beta chains from a single sample sequenced in a study of cytomegalovirus exposure and HLA in healthy donors. The PCR employed 60 Vbeta primers together with 13 Jbeta primers. The protocol was immunoSEQ multiplex PCR, while the TCRdb copy is restricted to in-frame clones and leaves out a portion. This table has 150,000 to 200,000 clones, approximately 78% appearing once. Material: PBMCs. The origin of the receptors is a woman between 18 and 29 years old in good health and CMV-seronegative.

The chain combines TRBV7-8 with TRBJ2-1; 7 bases are a match to TRBD2. The CDR3 runs 15 residues. Germline V lookup: CDR1 SGHVS, CDR2 FQNEAQ. V shed 6 bases and J 8 bases; nucleotides not matched to a gene: 13. The CDR3 sequence: CASSLLSLGGDEQFF. The DNA of the CDR3 is TGTGCCAGCAGTTTACTTTCTCTGGGGGGGGATGAGCAGTTCTTC.

The rearrangement links TRBV5-6 to TRBJ2-1; a possible D gene is TRBD2 (6 bases). CDR1 is SGHDT and CDR2 is YYEEEE in the germline V gene. This CDR3 contains 14 residues. The V gene lost 0 bases and the J gene lost 8 bases, with 12 bases spanning the gap. CDR3 residues: CASSLGSSGHEQFF. The CDR3 nucleotides are TGTGCCAGCAGCTTGGGAAGCAGCGGGCATGAGCAGTTCTTC.

In its sample, this clone was seen a few times. V and J are TRBV6-6 and TRBJ2-1; 11 bases align to TRBD2. Unmatched junction bases numbered 8, after V lost 5 bases and J lost 8 bases. Germline values: CDR1 MNHNY, CDR2 SVGAGI (reference sequence). This CDR3 region has 15 residues. The CDR3 sequence is CASSKRLAGSDEQFF. The DNA of the CDR3 is TGTGCCAGCAGTAAAAGACTAGCGGGATCCGATGAGCAGTTCTTC.

This clone was observed a single time. This rearrangement joins TRBV2 to TRBJ2-7, with TRBD2 identical over 10 bases. V shed 6 bases, J shed 3 bases, and the junction held 5 bases outside the gene matches. The CDR3 sequence is 14 residues long. Per germline, CDR1 SNHLY and CDR2 FYNNEI. Here the CDR3 DNA reads TGTGCCAGCAGGGTCGGGACTAGCGACTACGAGCAGTACTTC. This encodes CASRVGTSDYEQYF.

The chain couples TRBV4-1 to TRBJ2-1, with TRBD2 matching 9 bases. The germline V gene has CDR1 MGHRA and CDR2 YSYEKL. The CDR3 extends over 17 amino acids. Unmatched junction bases numbered 12, after V lost 6 bases and J lost 3 bases. The CDR3 region has the DNA TGCGCCAGCAGTCCCGGCGGGAGGGCCGGTTTCTACAATGAGCAGTTCTTC. It yields the protein CASSPGGRAGFYNEQFF.

In DNA form, the CDR3 reads TGTGCCAGCAGCCATTCCGCTAGCGGGGTCGCCGGGGAGCTGTTTTTT. Its protein product is CASSHSASGVAGELFF. The J gene is TRBJ2-2, the V gene TRBV4-2, with 9 positions matching TRBD2. The ends lost 3 bases at V and 6 bases at J; junction bases unmatched: 8. CDR1 is LGHNA and CDR2 is YNFKEQ in the germline V gene. The CDR3 consists of 16 residues.

This clone is a singleton in its sample. This chain joins TRBV11-2 and TRBJ2-5; D uncertain. V was pared by 1 base and J by 4 bases, with 4 bases between. The CDR3 loop spans 12 amino acids. Germline values: CDR1 SGHAT, CDR2 FQNNGV. CDR3 bases: TGTGCCAGCAGCTTAGTTCGAGAGACCCAGTACTTC. Protein product: CASSLVRETQYF.